The clone carrying this T cell receptor beta chain was found many times. These data come from a study of identical twins. Trimming removed 0 bases from V and 8 bases from J, with 8 bases in between. Germline CDR1 reads SGHRS; CDR2 reads YFSETQ. The CDR3 consists of 12 residues. TCRdb itself ran the 5' RACE reads through MiXCR, one entry per CDR3 protein. The repertoire holds more than 1.5 million distinct CDR3 sequences, with around 29% as singletons. The clonotype was recovered from a newborn girl in good health. This rearrangement joins TRBV5-1 to TRBJ1-2; D might be TRBD1 (6 bases). Sequences were obtained from cord blood. CDR3 loop: CASSLDREGYTF. In DNA form, the CDR3 reads TGCGCCAGCAGCTTGGACAGGGAGGGCTACACCTTC.